This is a list of T cell receptor beta chains from one sample in a study of blood T cell repertoires in COVID-19. Sequencing was performed with immunoSEQ multiplex PCR; in TCRdb, only in-frame clones are kept and a portion is missing. The table has about 56,000 clones, around 80% seen once. Material: peripheral blood. Source of these receptors: an elderly woman with acute or convalescent COVID-19. Each CDR3 is given with its conserved first and last residue. A D gene is named only where the DNA matches it firmly. Clone size is given for some rows only: seen once, a few or many times, or a class if the clone is expanded.

>TRBD2|16|-|TRBV24-1|TRBJ2-1
CATSDLSSGGAGEQFF
TGTGCCACCAGTGATTTGTCTAGCGGGGGGGCCGGCGAGCAGTTCTTC
>TRBD1|15|-|TRBV10-2|TRBJ1-5
CASTPQGAGNQPQHF
TGCGCCAGCACCCCACAGGGGGCGGGCAATCAGCCCCAGCATTTT
>TRBD1|14|-|TRBV27|TRBJ1-6
CASRVTGVNSPLHF
TGTGCCAGCAGGGTGACAGGGGTTAATTCACCCCTCCACTTT
>TRBD1|13|-|TRBV7-9|TRBJ1-2
CASSTGQGMRYTF
TGTGCCAGCAGCACAGGACAGGGTATGCGCTACACCTTC
>-|14|-|TRBV11-2|TRBJ1-4
CASSPQTTNEKLFF
TGTGCCAGCAGCCCCCAAACAACTAATGAAAAACTGTTTTTT
>-|13|few|TRBV28|TRBJ2-2
CASIQANTGELFF
TGTGCCAGCATACAAGCGAACACCGGGGAGCTGTTTTTT
>TRBD1|15|-|TRBV7-2|TRBJ1-4
CASSLGGTGGEKLFF
TGTGCCAGCAGCTTAGGGGGGACAGGCGGGGAAAAACTGTTTTTT
>-|15|-|TRBV28|TRBJ1-5
CASSSRSRQRRPQHF
TGTGCCAGCAGTTCCAGGAGTAGACAGCGAAGGCCCCAGCATTTT
>-|13|-|TRBV6-5|TRBJ1-4
CASSPGSNEKLFF
TGTGCCAGCAGTCCGGGGTCAAATGAAAAACTGTTTTTT
>TRBD1|14|few|TRBV27|TRBJ2-5
CASRSQGAHETQYF
TGTGCCAGCAGAAGCCAGGGGGCGCATGAGACCCAGTACTTC
>-|14|-|TRBV2|TRBJ1-5
CASRLPQEAQPQHF
TGTGCCAGCAGACTCCCTCAAGAGGCGCAGCCCCAGCATTTT
>-|13|-|TRBV28|TRBJ2-7
CASSLQGVYEQYF
TGTGCCAGCAGTCTACAGGGAGTCTACGAGCAGTACTTC
>TRBD2|15|-|TRBV7-9|TRBJ2-2
CASQLSGTNTGELFF
TGTGCCAGCCAACTTAGCGGGACGAACACCGGGGAGCTGTTTTTT
>TRBD1|14|-|TRBV30|TRBJ2-3
CAWSGRGRADTQYF
TGTGCCTGGAGTGGCAGGGGGCGAGCAGATACGCAGTATTTT
>-|12|-|TRBV19|TRBJ1-1
CASSISGGRAFF
TGTGCCAGTAGTATTTCGGGTGGTAGGGCTTTCTTT
>TRBD2|19|-|TRBV7-8|TRBJ2-1
CASRGSGLAGLTTYNEQFF
TGTGCCAGCAGAGGATCGGGACTAGCGGGACTAACAACCTACAATGAGCAGTTCTTC
>TRBD2|17|-|TRBV14|TRBJ2-3
CASSHGVLAGAADTQYF
TGTGCCAGCAGCCATGGAGTACTAGCGGGAGCAGCAGATACGCAGTATTTT
>-|14|-|TRBV27|TRBJ1-5
CASSFMGPRQPQHF
TGTGCCAGCAGTTTTATGGGGCCCAGGCAGCCCCAGCATTTT
>-|13|-|TRBV5-6|TRBJ1-2
CASSVRGGGGYTF
TGTGCCAGCAGCGTCCGGGGGGGAGGTGGCTACACCTTC
>TRBD1|14|-|TRBV28|TRBJ2-3
CAIGDRVVTDTQYF
TGTGCCATCGGGGACAGGGTGGTCACAGATACGCAGTATTTT
>-|14|-|TRBV7-3|TRBJ2-5
CASSTGPGQETQYF
TGTGCCAGCAGTACAGGGCCGGGGCAAGAGACCCAGTACTTC
>TRBD2|15|-|TRBV5-4|TRBJ2-1
CASSFTSGGYNEQFF
TGTGCCAGCAGCTTTACTAGCGGGGGATACAATGAGCAGTTCTTC
>-|15|-|TRBV5-1|TRBJ1-1
CASRGGTISGTEAFF
TGCGCCAGCAGGGGCGGGACCATCTCAGGCACTGAAGCTTTCTTT
>TRBD1|16|-|TRBV29-1|TRBJ1-2
CSVHGGWAGQGNGYTF
TGCAGCGTTCATGGTGGTTGGGCGGGACAGGGGAACGGCTACACCTTC
>-|13|-|TRBV5-1|TRBJ2-7
CASSLGGGAVQYF
TGCGCCAGCAGCTTGGGTGGGGGGGCAGTGCAGTACTTC
>-|15|-|TRBV5-4|TRBJ2-3
CASSQDSTSTDTQYF
TGTGCCAGCAGCCAAGATTCGACTAGCACAGATACGCAGTATTTT
>-|15|-|TRBV20-1|TRBJ2-7
CSASDQGGITYEQYF
TGCAGTGCTAGTGACCAGGGGGGAATTACCTACGAGCAGTACTTC
>TRBD1|14|-|TRBV25-1|TRBJ1-3
CATSTGGSGNTIYF
TGTGCCACCTCCACAGGGGGCTCTGGAAACACCATATATTTT
>TRBD1|17|-|TRBV10-3|TRBJ1-1
CAISEPSVGQGRTEAFF
TGTGCCATCAGTGAGCCCAGTGTGGGACAGGGGAGGACTGAAGCTTTCTTT
>-|15|-|TRBV5-4|TRBJ1-6
CASSLPGQYNSPLHF
TGTGCCAGCAGCTTGCCTGGACAGTATAATTCACCCCTCCACTTT